This TCR beta chain was identified during a study of CD8+ T cells in alopecia areata. Study-level information: The roughly 7-11-week-old female C3H/HeJ mice were given skin taken from roughly 6-12-month-old C3H/HeJ graft donors that had spontaneous alopecia.

Cells pooled from cutaneous lymph nodes were sorted on CD4, CD8alpha, NKG2D, NKG2ACE and other markers. Study-wide results and caveats: Normal skin's resident alphabeta T cells are also sequenced in scalp samples. Elevated clonality characterized lesional scalp relative to normal scalp, particularly in alopecia totalis/universalis. It was less clear whether patients shared TCRs than it was in mice, possibly because of HLA.

V was pared by 5 bases and J by 1 base, with 9 bases of the junction left unmatched. CDR3 length: 16 amino acids. CDR1 and CDR2 from the germline V gene are NNHDY and SYVADS. RNA was extracted and reverse transcribed into cDNA as the sequencing template. Only in-frame clones appear in the TCRdb table, and some are missing; sequencing was by immunoSEQ multiplex PCR. The table records about 300,000 clones without singletons, the ten largest covering around 1.2%. This clone has just a few counts. No antigen is known for it. Any gene name here is a mouse gene name. From the germline J gene comes the end of the CDR3, since the read stops 4 residues before it.

The sequenced sample consisted of CD4+ T cells sorted from a lymph node. The TCR comes from a C3H/HeJ mouse with alopecia areata. The mouse strain carries the MHC haplotype H2-k. The rearrangement links TRBV13-3 to TRBJ2-3, with 8 bases identical to TRBD1. The CDR3 bases that were read are TGTGCCAGCAGGACCTCAGGGGGCGGAGGTGCAGAA. Protein product: CASRTSGGGGAE. The full CDR3 reads CASRTSGGGGAETLYF.